A selection of T cell receptor beta chains follows, all from one sample in a study of T cell changes during pregnancy in multiple sclerosis. Data came from immunoSEQ multiplex PCR; TCRdb stores just in-frame clones and leaves some out. The sample contains about 43,000 clones, 85% to 90% of which appear only once. This specimen was peripheral blood, taken in the second trimester of pregnancy. These receptors were collected from a female donor in good health, enrolled as a control in a pregnancy study. Both conserved end residues are trimmed from each CDR3.

TRBV2	TRBJ1-2	ASNPSGGPYGYT
TRBV27	TRBJ2-1	ASSLGTSFNEQF
TRBV29-1	TRBJ1-3	SVEREAGNTIY
TRBV30	TRBJ1-2	AWTGSYGYT
TRBV6-1	TRBJ2-7	ASSEGQGFPYEQY
TRBV5-4	TRBJ1-4	ASSFEFNEKLF
TRBV7-9	TRBJ1-3	ASSDRATFSGNTIY
TRBV30	TRBJ2-1	AWSVKVGTGQHEQF
TRBV4-2	TRBJ2-6	ASSRSTGGAPGANVLT
TRBV30	TRBJ1-5	AWSVGRQLSNQPQH
TRBV27	TRBJ1-2	ASGRQGGNYGYT
TRBV2	TRBJ1-1	ASRDLEEAF
TRBV7-9	TRBJ2-7	ASSPRGGGSSYEQY
TRBV19	TRBJ1-1	ASSMFGTGLGSEAF
TRBV5-1	TRBJ2-7	ASSRDGTGFSYEQY
TRBV7-2	TRBJ2-7	ASSLRQGNEQY
TRBV5-1	TRBJ2-7	ASSLGGAVGEQY
TRBV6-4	TRBJ1-5	ASSPTGGVNQPQH
TRBV27	TRBJ1-3	ASSRDSGFSGNTIY
TRBV28	TRBJ1-2	ASITQGAPRGYT